One sample yielded the 19 T cell receptor beta chains listed below, sequenced in a study of CD8+ T cells in alopecia areata. Indicated treatment: oral pan-JAK inhibitor, 5-10 mg twice daily. Extraction and reverse transcription of RNA yielded cDNA as the sequencing template. TCRdb's copy holds only in-frame clones and misses some; the assay was immunoSEQ multiplex PCR. The table records about 190,000 clones, 60% to 70% of them present only once. The starting material was CD4+ T cells sorted from blood, obtained at week 4, from a patient treated with tofacitinib. These receptors all come from a human donor with alopecia areata.

This clone has a handful of counts. This chain uses TRBV11-2 with TRBJ2-1; tentatively, D is TRBD2 (5 bases). Trimming took 2 bases from V and 8 from J, leaving 16 bases between them. CDR3 length equals 15 residues. Germline V gene sequence: CDR1 SGHAT, CDR2 FQNNGV. Here the CDR3 reads CASSLLRAGVDEQFF. The CDR3 DNA reads as TGTGCCAGCAGCTTATTGAGGGCCGGAGTGGATGAGCAGTTCTTC. The full variable domain, with the rest looked up from reference TRBV11-2 and TRBJ2-1, is EAGVAQSPRYKIIEKRQSVAFWCNPISGHATLYWYQQILGQGPKLLIQFQNNGVVDDSQLPKDRFSAERLKGVDSTLKIQPAKLEDSAVYLCASSLLRAGVDEQFFGPGTRLTVL.

Note on this clone: The sample holds other DNA sequences that translate to the same CDR3. This chain connects TRBV5-4 to TRBJ2-3; TRBD2 might be the D (6 bases). Germline V gives CDR1 SGHNT, CDR2 YYREEE (reference sequence). The CDR3 is 14 residues long. Trimming took 4 bases from V and 0 from J, leaving 9 bases between them. The CDR3 nucleotides are TGTGCCAGCAGCCCCAGCGGGAGCACAGATACGCAGTATTTT. Encoded protein: CASSPSGSTDTQYF.

This clone was detected a few times. J is TRBJ2-2 and V is TRBV30; weak D call: TRBD2 (5 bases). V was cut by 4 bases and J by 5 bases, with 14 bases left in between. The germline V gene encodes CDR1 GTSNPN and CDR2 SVGIG (reference sequence). The CDR3 runs 14 residues. In nucleotides, the CDR3 is TGTGCCTGGAAACTAGAATTGGGGACCGGGGAGCTGTTTTTT. It specifies CAWKLELGTGELFF.

The rearrangement joins TRBV30 to TRBJ2-7; unclear D gene. The V end lost 5 bases, the J end lost 2 bases, and 10 bases lay between the germline ends. Germline-derived CDR1 and CDR2 are GTSNPN and SVGIG (reference sequence). The CDR3 sequence is 12 residues long. CDR3 coding DNA: TGTGCCTGGTCGGAGAACGCCTACGAGCAGTACTTC. Its protein is CAWSENAYEQYF. The full variable domain, with the rest looked up from reference TRBV30 and TRBJ2-7, is SQTIHQWPATLVQPVGSPLSLECTVEGTSNPNLYWYRQAAGRGLQLLFYSVGIGQISSEVPQNLSASRPQDRQFILSSKKLLLSDSGFYLCAWSENAYEQYFGPGTRLTVT.

This sequence joins TRBV6-5 and TRBJ2-3; D unresolved. This CDR3 is 13 amino acids long. Germline V gene sequence: CDR1 MNHEY, CDR2 SVGAGI. The germline V and J ends were trimmed by 5 bases and 5 bases, with 11 bases remaining between them. CDR3: CASSRSRIDTQYF. The CDR3 nucleotides read TGTGCCAGCAGTCGATCTAGGATAGATACGCAGTATTTT.

The chain carries TRBV4-1 and TRBJ2-5; TRBD2 matches 7 bases. The J segment lost 3 bases and the V segment lost 1 base, leaving 5 bases of the junction unmatched. Germline lookup yields CDR1 MGHRA and CDR2 YSYEKL. CDR3 length: 15 amino acids. CDR3 loop: CASSQVEAGEETQYF. The CDR3 nucleotides read TGCGCCAGCAGCCAAGTCGAGGCGGGAGAAGAGACCCAGTACTTC.

The rearrangement links TRBV2 to TRBJ1-2; 9 positions agree with TRBD1. The J segment lost 8 bases and the V segment lost 1 base, leaving 5 bases of the junction unmatched. Per the germline V gene, CDR1 is SNHLY and CDR2 is FYNNEI. The CDR3 contains 14 residues. This chain's CDR3 is CASSEDRGRGGYTF. CDR3 coding DNA: TGTGCCAGCAGTGAAGACAGGGGGCGCGGGGGCTACACCTTC.

The genes are TRBV6-1 and TRBJ2-7; 7 bases agree with TRBD2. J gave up 5 bases and V 6 bases, and 13 bases lay outside the gene matches. Per the germline V gene, CDR1 is MNHNS and CDR2 is SASEGT. The CDR3 consists of 15 residues. The CDR3 loop is CASRAPGLLGNEQYF. The CDR3 DNA reads as TGTGCCAGCAGAGCCCCGGGACTACTAGGGAACGAGCAGTACTTC.

CDR3 in DNA: TGTGCCTCATCCCCGGGGCAGGGAATTTCGGCTGGGGCCAACGTCCTGACTTTC. Translating it yields CASSPGQGISAGANVLTF. V usage is TRBV10-3 and J usage is TRBJ2-6; D may be TRBD1 or TRBD2 (5 bases each). V was pared by 11 bases and J by 2 bases, with 25 bases between. Germline CDR1 is ENHRY and CDR2 is SYGVKD. This CDR3 has 18 residues.

The V call is TRBV29-1, the J call TRBJ1-2, with D unresolved. Germline CDR1 reads SQVTM; CDR2 reads ANQGSEA. CDR3 length equals 12 residues. V was pared by 0 bases and J by 6 bases, with 8 bases between. This CDR3 is CSVEEVLHGYTF. The CDR3 nucleotides read TGCAGCGTTGAAGAGGTCCTCCATGGCTACACCTTC.

CDR3 in DNA: TGTGCCAGCAGTCGCCGACAGGCCTACGAGCAGTACTTC. Amino acids: CASSRRQAYEQYF. The V gene is TRBV6-1, the J gene TRBJ2-7; TRBD1 is a possible D gene (6 bases). There are 13 residues in the CDR3. V was pared by 5 bases and J by 2 bases, with 10 bases between. Looked up from germline, CDR1 is MNHNS and CDR2 is SASEGT.

The chain employs TRBV30 and TRBJ1-5, with TRBD1 identical over 7 bases. Germline assignment: CDR1 GTSNPN and CDR2 SVGIG (reference sequence). This CDR3 comprises 13 residues. J lost 2 bases, V lost 7 bases, and 5 bases had no gene match. The CDR3 DNA sequence: TGTGCCTCCCAAGGGGGCCGCAATCAGCCCCAGCATTTT. Translating it yields CASQGGRNQPQHF.

The V gene is TRBV29-1, the J gene TRBJ2-5, with D maybe TRBD1 (6 bases). Germline V gives CDR1 SQVTM, CDR2 ANQGSEA. Deletions cut 8 bases from V and 5 bases from J, with 15 bases between. This CDR3 has 12 residues. CDR3 sequence: CSLTRGGETQYF. In DNA, the CDR3 is TGCAGCCTTACCAGGGGCGGGGAGACCCAGTACTTC.

V is TRBV7-9 and J is TRBJ2-3; unclear D gene. The CDR3 is 14 amino acids. Looked up from germline, CDR1 is SEHNR and CDR2 is FQNEAQ (reference sequence). Deletions cut 7 bases from V and 0 bases from J, with 11 bases between. The CDR3 DNA sequence: TGTGCCAGCACGGACCTGACTAGCACAGATACGCAGTATTTT. This gives the protein CASTDLTSTDTQYF. Based on the CDR3 plus reference TRBV7-9 and TRBJ2-3, the full variable domain is DTGVSQNPRHKITKRGQNVTFRCDPISEHNRLYWYRQTLGQGPEFLTYFQNEAQLEKSRLLSDRFSAERPKGSFSTLEIQRTEQGDSAMYLCASTDLTSTDTQYFGPGTRLTVL.

The chain employs TRBV30 and TRBJ2-7; weak D call: TRBD2 (5 bases). The CDR3 totals 11 residues. Trimming left V 1 base short and J 6 bases short, with 7 bases between. Germline CDR1 and CDR2: GTSNPN and SVGIG (reference sequence). The CDR3 protein is CAWSAGSEQYF. The CDR3 DNA is TGTGCCTGGAGTGCGGGAAGCGAGCAGTACTTC.

With respect to this clone: This same CDR3 is encoded by further DNA sequences in the sample. The V and J genes are TRBV4-2 and TRBJ2-5; 13 bases match TRBD2. The CDR3 is 18 residues long. Looked up from germline, CDR1 is LGHNA and CDR2 is YNFKEQ. J gave up 4 bases and V 1 base, and 9 bases lay outside the gene matches. The CDR3 sequence is CASSQVGTSGRAAETQYF. The CDR3 bases are TGTGCCAGCAGCCAAGTCGGAACTAGCGGGAGGGCCGCAGAGACCCAGTACTTC.

CDR3: CASSLQRGGANVLTF. CDR3 nucleotides: TGTGCCAGCAGTTTACAGCGGGGAGGGGCCAACGTCCTGACTTTC. The chain joins TRBV27 to TRBJ2-6; TRBD2 matches at 7 bases. Germline CDR1 and CDR2: MNHEY and SMNVEV (reference sequence). V lost 2 bases, J lost 4 bases, and 2 bases stayed unmatched. This CDR3 is 15 amino acids long.

This clone has more than one count but fewer than ten. J is TRBJ2-2 and V is TRBV5-1; 12 bases match TRBD2. Germline values: CDR1 SGHRS, CDR2 YFSETQ. The V gene end was trimmed by 3 bases and the J gene end by 5 bases; junction bases not matched to a gene: 5. The CDR3 has 16 amino acids. CDR3 in DNA: TGCGCCAGCAGCTCACTAGCGGGAGGTGGAACCGGGGAGCTGTTTTTT. Protein product: CASSSLAGGGTGELFF.

The chain uses TRBV2 and TRBJ2-7, with D hard to call. Trimming took 5 bases from V and 7 from J, leaving 9 bases between them. The CDR3 has 11 residues. Per the germline V gene, CDR1 is SNHLY and CDR2 is FYNNEI. The CDR3 coding sequence is TGTGCCAGCAGTCCAGACCGAGAGCAGTACTTC. Protein sequence: CASSPDREQYF.